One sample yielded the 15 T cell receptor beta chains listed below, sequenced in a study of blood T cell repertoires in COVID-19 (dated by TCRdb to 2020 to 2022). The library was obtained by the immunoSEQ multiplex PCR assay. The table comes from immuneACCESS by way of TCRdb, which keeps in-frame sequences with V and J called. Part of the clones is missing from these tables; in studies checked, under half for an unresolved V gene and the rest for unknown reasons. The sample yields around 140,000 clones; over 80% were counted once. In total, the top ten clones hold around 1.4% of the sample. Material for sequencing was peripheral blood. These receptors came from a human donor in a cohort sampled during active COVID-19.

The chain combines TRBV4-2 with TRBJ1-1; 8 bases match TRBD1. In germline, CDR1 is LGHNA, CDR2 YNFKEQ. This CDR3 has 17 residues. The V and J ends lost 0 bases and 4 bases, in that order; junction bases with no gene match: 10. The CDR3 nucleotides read TGTGCCAGCAGCCAAGAATTCCAGGGGGCGCGCGGCACTGAAGCTTTCTTT. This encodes CASSQEFQGARGTEAFF.

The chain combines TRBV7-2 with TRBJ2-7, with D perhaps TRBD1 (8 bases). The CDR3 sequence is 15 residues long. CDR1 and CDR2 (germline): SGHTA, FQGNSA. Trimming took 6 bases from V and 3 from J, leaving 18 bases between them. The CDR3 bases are TGTGCCAGCAGAAAAACAGGGGGGGATTTCTACGAGCAGTACTTC. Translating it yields CASRKTGGDFYEQYF.

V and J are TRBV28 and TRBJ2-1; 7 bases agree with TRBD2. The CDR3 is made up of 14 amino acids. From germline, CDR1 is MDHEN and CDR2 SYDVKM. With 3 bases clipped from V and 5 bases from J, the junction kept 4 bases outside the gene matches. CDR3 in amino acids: CASSFQGGDNEQFF. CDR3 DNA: TGTGCCAGCAGTTTTCAGGGAGGGGACAATGAGCAGTTCTTC.

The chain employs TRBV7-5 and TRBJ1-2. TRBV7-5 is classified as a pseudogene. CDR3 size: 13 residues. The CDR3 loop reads CARSLPFNYGYTF. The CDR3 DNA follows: TGTGCCAGAAGCTTACCCTTTAACTATGGCTACACCTTC.

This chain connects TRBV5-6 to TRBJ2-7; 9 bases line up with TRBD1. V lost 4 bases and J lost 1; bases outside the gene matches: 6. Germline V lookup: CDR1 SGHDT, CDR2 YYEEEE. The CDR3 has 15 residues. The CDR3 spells CASSPRGQGSYEQYF. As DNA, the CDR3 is TGTGCCAGCAGCCCGAGGGGACAGGGATCCTACGAGCAGTACTTC.

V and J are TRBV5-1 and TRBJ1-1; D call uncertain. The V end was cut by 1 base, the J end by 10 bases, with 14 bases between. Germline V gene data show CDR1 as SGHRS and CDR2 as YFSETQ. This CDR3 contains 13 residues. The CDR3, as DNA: TGCGCCAGCAGCTTGAGGGAGGGCGACCGAGCTTTCTTT. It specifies CASSLREGDRAFF.

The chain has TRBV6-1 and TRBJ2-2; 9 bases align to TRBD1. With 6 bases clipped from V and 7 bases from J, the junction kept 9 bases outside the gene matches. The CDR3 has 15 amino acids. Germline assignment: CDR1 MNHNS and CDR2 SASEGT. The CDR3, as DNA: TGTGCCAGCAGACCCGACAGGGGGGAGGGCGGGGAGCTGTTTTTT. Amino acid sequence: CASRPDRGEGGELFF.

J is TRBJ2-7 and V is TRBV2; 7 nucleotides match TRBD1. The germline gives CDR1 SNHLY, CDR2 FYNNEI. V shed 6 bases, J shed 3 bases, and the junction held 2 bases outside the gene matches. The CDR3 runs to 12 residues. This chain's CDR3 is CASRWDSYEQYF. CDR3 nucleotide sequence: TGTGCCAGCAGGTGGGACAGCTACGAGCAGTACTTC. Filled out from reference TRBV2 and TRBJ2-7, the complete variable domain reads EPEVTQTPSHQVTQMGQEVILRCVPISNHLYFYWYRQILGQKVEFLVSFYNNEISEKSEIFDDQFSVERPDGSNFTLKIRSTKLEDSAMYFCASRWDSYEQYFGPGTRLTVT.

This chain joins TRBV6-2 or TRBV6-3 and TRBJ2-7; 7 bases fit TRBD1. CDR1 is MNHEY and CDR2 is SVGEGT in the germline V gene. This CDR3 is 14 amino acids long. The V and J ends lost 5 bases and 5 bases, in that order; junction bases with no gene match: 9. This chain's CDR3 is CASSQPTGLHEQYF. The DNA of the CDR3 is TGTGCCAGCAGTCAACCGACAGGGTTGCACGAGCAGTACTTC.

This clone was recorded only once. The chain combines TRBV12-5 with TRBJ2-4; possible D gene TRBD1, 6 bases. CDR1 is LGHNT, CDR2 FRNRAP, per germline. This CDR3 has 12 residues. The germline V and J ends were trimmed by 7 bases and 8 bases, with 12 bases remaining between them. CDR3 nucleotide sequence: TGTGCTAGTGCCAGGGGACAACACATTCAGTACTTC. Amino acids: CASARGQHIQYF.

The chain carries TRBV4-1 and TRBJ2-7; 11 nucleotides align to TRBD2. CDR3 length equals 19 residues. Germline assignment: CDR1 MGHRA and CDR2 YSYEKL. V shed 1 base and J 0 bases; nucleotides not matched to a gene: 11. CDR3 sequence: CASSQGQSSGRPASYEQYF. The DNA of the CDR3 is TGCGCCAGCAGCCAAGGCCAGTCTAGCGGGAGGCCGGCCTCCTACGAGCAGTACTTC.

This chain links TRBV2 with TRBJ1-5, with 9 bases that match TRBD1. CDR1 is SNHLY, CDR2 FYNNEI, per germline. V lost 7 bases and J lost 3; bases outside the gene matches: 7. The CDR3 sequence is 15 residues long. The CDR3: CASNRQGGDNQPQHF. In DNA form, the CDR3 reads TGTGCCAGCAATCGACAGGGGGGGGACAATCAGCCCCAGCATTTT.

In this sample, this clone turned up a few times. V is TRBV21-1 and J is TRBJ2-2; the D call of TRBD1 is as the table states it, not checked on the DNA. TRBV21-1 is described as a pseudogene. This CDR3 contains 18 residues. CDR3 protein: CASSKARNQGLLAGELFF. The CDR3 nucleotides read TGTGCCAGCAGCAAAGCCAGAAACCAGGGATTACTGGCCGGGGAGCTGTTTTTT.

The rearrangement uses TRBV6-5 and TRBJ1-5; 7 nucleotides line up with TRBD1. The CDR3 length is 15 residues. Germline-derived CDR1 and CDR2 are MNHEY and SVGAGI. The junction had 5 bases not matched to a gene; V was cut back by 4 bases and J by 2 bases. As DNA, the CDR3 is TGTGCCAGCAGTTTAACAGGGGACGGCAATCAGCCCCAGCATTTT. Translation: CASSLTGDGNQPQHF.

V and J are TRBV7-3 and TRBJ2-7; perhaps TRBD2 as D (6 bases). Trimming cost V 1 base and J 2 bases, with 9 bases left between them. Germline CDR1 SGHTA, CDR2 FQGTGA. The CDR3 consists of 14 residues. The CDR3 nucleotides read TGTGCCAGCAGCTTAAAAGCGGGTCCCTACGAGCAGTACTTC. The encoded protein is CASSLKAGPYEQYF.